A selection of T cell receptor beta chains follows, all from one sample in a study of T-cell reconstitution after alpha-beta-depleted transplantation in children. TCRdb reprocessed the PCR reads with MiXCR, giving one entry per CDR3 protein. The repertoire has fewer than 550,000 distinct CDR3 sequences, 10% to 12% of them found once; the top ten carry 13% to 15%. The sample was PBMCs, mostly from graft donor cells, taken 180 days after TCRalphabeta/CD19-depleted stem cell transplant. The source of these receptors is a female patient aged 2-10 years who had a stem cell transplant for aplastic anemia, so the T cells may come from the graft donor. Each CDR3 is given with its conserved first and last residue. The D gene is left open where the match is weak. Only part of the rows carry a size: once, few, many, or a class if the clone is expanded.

cdr3_aa: CSVGLVERPTDTQYF
cdr3_nt: TGCAGCGTTGGTCTCGTTGAGCGACCCACAGATACGCAGTATTTT
clone_size: few
d_call: -
j_call: TRBJ2-3
v_call: TRBV29-1

cdr3_aa: CASSYPLGSLNTEAFF
cdr3_nt: TGTGCCAGCAGCTATCCCCTGGGCTCGTTGAACACTGAAGCTTTCTTT
clone_size: -
d_call: -
j_call: TRBJ1-1
v_call: TRBV7-8

cdr3_aa: CSARWGANEQFF
cdr3_nt: TGCAGTGCTAGATGGGGAGCCAATGAGCAGTTCTTC
clone_size: many
d_call: -
j_call: TRBJ2-1
v_call: TRBV20-1

cdr3_aa: CASRVQENTEAFF
cdr3_nt: TGTGCCAGCAGAGTCCAGGAGAACACTGAAGCTTTCTTT
clone_size: many
d_call: -
j_call: TRBJ1-1
v_call: TRBV28

cdr3_aa: CASSQSILAANEQFF
cdr3_nt: TGCGCCAGCAGCCAGAGCATACTAGCGGCCAATGAGCAGTTCTTC
clone_size: many
d_call: TRBD2
j_call: TRBJ2-1
v_call: TRBV4-3

cdr3_aa: CASSFRTGAEAFF
cdr3_nt: TGTGCCAGCAGCTTCAGGACAGGCGCTGAAGCTTTCTTT
clone_size: few
d_call: TRBD1
j_call: TRBJ1-1
v_call: TRBV7-2

cdr3_aa: CASSSGFTEAFF
cdr3_nt: TGTGCCAGCAGCTCGGGTTTCACTGAAGCTTTCTTT
clone_size: -
d_call: -
j_call: TRBJ1-1
v_call: TRBV12-3/TRBV12-4

cdr3_aa: CASTFGTGRNEQFF
cdr3_nt: TGTGCCAGCACCTTCGGGACCGGCCGCAATGAGCAGTTCTTC
clone_size: few
d_call: -
j_call: TRBJ2-1
v_call: TRBV6-1

cdr3_aa: CSATRASNEQFF
cdr3_nt: TGCAGTGCTACCAGGGCAAGCAATGAGCAGTTCTTC
clone_size: -
d_call: -
j_call: TRBJ2-1
v_call: TRBV20-1

cdr3_aa: CASSQEDGLISGANGLTF
cdr3_nt: TGCGCCAGCAGCCAAGAGGATGGGTTAATCTCTGGGGCCAACGGCCTGACTTTC
clone_size: once
d_call: -
j_call: TRBJ2-6
v_call: TRBV4-3

cdr3_aa: CASTIDRNQETQYF
cdr3_nt: TGTGCCAGCACTATCGACAGGAACCAAGAGACCCAGTACTTC
clone_size: -
d_call: -
j_call: TRBJ2-5
v_call: TRBV28

cdr3_aa: CASSFRGGTGEFHEQFF
cdr3_nt: TGCGCCAGCAGCTTTAGGGGAGGGACAGGGGAGTTCCATGAGCAGTTCTTC
clone_size: few
d_call: TRBD1
j_call: TRBJ2-1
v_call: TRBV5-1

cdr3_aa: CASSPTSGSGAGELFF
cdr3_nt: TGTGCCAGCAGCCCCACTAGCGGGAGTGGTGCCGGGGAGCTGTTTTTT
clone_size: -
d_call: TRBD2
j_call: TRBJ2-2
v_call: TRBV7-9

cdr3_aa: CASSYRGKQETQYF
cdr3_nt: TGTGCCAGCAGTTACCGCGGGAAACAAGAGACCCAGTACTTC
clone_size: many
d_call: -
j_call: TRBJ2-5
v_call: TRBV6-5

cdr3_aa: CASSEGLNTGELFF
cdr3_nt: TGTGCCAGCAGCGAAGGACTGAACACCGGGGAGCTGTTTTTT
clone_size: few
d_call: -
j_call: TRBJ2-2
v_call: TRBV7-2

cdr3_aa: CSASRGGWWQNEQFF
cdr3_nt: TGCAGTGCTAGTAGGGGGGGCTGGTGGCAAAATGAGCAGTTCTTC
clone_size: few
d_call: -
j_call: TRBJ2-1
v_call: TRBV20-1

cdr3_aa: CASSQGTNNSPLHF
cdr3_nt: TGTGCCAGCAGTCAGGGGACGAATAATTCACCCCTCCACTTT
clone_size: many
d_call: -
j_call: TRBJ1-6
v_call: TRBV3-1

cdr3_aa: CASSLYSGTSGRREQYF
cdr3_nt: TGTGCCAGCAGCTTATATTCTGGGACTAGCGGGAGGAGGGAGCAGTACTTC
clone_size: -
d_call: TRBD2
j_call: TRBJ2-7
v_call: TRBV7-9

cdr3_aa: CASSSHGRWGSANTGELFF
cdr3_nt: TGTGCCAGCAGTTCCCATGGCCGTTGGGGGTCCGCGAACACCGGGGAGCTGTTTTTT
clone_size: -
d_call: -
j_call: TRBJ2-2
v_call: TRBV28

cdr3_aa: CASTLGQRTGELFF
cdr3_nt: TGCGCCAGCACCCTCGGGCAGAGGACCGGGGAGCTGTTTTTT
clone_size: -
d_call: -
j_call: TRBJ2-2
v_call: TRBV5-1

cdr3_aa: CASSLNRVSKDTEAFF
cdr3_nt: TGTGCCAGCAGCCTAAACAGGGTTAGTAAAGACACTGAAGCTTTCTTT
clone_size: -
d_call: -
j_call: TRBJ1-1
v_call: TRBV7-2

cdr3_aa: CASTRTVDKNSQYF
cdr3_nt: TGTGCCAGCACGCGGACAGTGGACAAAAACAGTCAGTACTTC
clone_size: -
d_call: -
j_call: TRBJ2-4
v_call: TRBV11-2

cdr3_aa: CASSYLRELYEQYF
cdr3_nt: TGTGCCAGCAGTTATCTGCGGGAGCTCTACGAGCAGTACTTC
clone_size: -
d_call: TRBD2
j_call: TRBJ2-7
v_call: TRBV6-2/TRBV6-3

cdr3_aa: CASSLKWRAKGHNEQFF
cdr3_nt: TGTGCCAGCAGCTTAAAATGGCGGGCGAAGGGCCACAATGAGCAGTTCTTC
clone_size: few
d_call: -
j_call: TRBJ2-1
v_call: TRBV7-6

cdr3_aa: CASSPGTPGGNYGYTF
cdr3_nt: TGCGCCAGCAGCCCAGGGACCCCCGGGGGAAACTATGGCTACACCTTC
clone_size: many
d_call: -
j_call: TRBJ1-2
v_call: TRBV5-1

cdr3_aa: CASTELRGYSNQPQHF
cdr3_nt: TGTGCCAGCACCGAACTTCGGGGGTATAGCAATCAGCCCCAGCATTTT
clone_size: -
d_call: -
j_call: TRBJ1-5
v_call: TRBV28

cdr3_aa: CASIRGNRESKNIQYF
cdr3_nt: TGTGCCAGCATCCGGGGTAACAGGGAGTCGAAAAACATTCAGTACTTC
clone_size: many
d_call: -
j_call: TRBJ2-4
v_call: TRBV12-3/TRBV12-4

cdr3_aa: CASRGSPNTGELFF
cdr3_nt: TGTGCCAGCAGAGGCAGCCCGAACACCGGGGAGCTGTTTTTT
clone_size: -
d_call: -
j_call: TRBJ2-2
v_call: TRBV27

cdr3_aa: CASGRTRSITDTQYF
cdr3_nt: TGTGCCAGCGGACGGACACGATCCATCACAGATACGCAGTATTTT
clone_size: -
d_call: -
j_call: TRBJ2-3
v_call: TRBV6-1

cdr3_aa: CASSRAVGKGEKLFF
cdr3_nt: TGTGCCAGCAGCCGGGCCGTGGGGAAGGGTGAAAAACTGTTTTTT
clone_size: -
d_call: -
j_call: TRBJ1-4
v_call: TRBV7-2

cdr3_aa: CASSQEGAGTPWETQYF
cdr3_nt: TGTGCCAGCAGCCAAGAGGGGGCGGGAACGCCCTGGGAGACCCAGTACTTC
clone_size: -
d_call: -
j_call: TRBJ2-5
v_call: TRBV14

cdr3_aa: CASSWGPSSTNEKLFF
cdr3_nt: TGTGCCAGCAGCTGGGGGCCCTCCTCAACTAATGAAAAACTGTTTTTT
clone_size: -
d_call: -
j_call: TRBJ1-4
v_call: TRBV5-6

cdr3_aa: CASSLVAGESYEQYF
cdr3_nt: TGCGCCAGCAGCTTGGTAGCGGGAGAGTCCTACGAGCAGTACTTC
clone_size: many
d_call: TRBD2
j_call: TRBJ2-7
v_call: TRBV5-1

cdr3_aa: CSAPRPRQGGESQYF
cdr3_nt: TGCAGTGCTCCACGACCCCGACAGGGAGGGGAGAGCCAGTACTTC
clone_size: many
d_call: -
j_call: TRBJ2-5
v_call: TRBV20-1

cdr3_aa: CAWSVPMRDQYF
cdr3_nt: TGTGCCTGGAGTGTACCGATGAGGGATCAGTACTTC
clone_size: -
d_call: -
j_call: TRBJ2-7
v_call: TRBV30

cdr3_aa: CASIQRPNNEQFF
cdr3_nt: TGTGCCAGCATTCAGCGTCCCAACAATGAGCAGTTCTTC
clone_size: few
d_call: -
j_call: TRBJ2-1
v_call: TRBV12-3/TRBV12-4

cdr3_aa: CASSNTRTRGGGTEAFF
cdr3_nt: TGTGCCAGCAGCAACACCCGTACGAGAGGGGGCGGCACTGAAGCTTTCTTT
clone_size: many
d_call: TRBD1
j_call: TRBJ1-1
v_call: TRBV6-1

cdr3_aa: CASSQRLAGGYTQYF
cdr3_nt: TGTGCCAGCAGCCAACGACTAGCGGGAGGTTATACGCAGTATTTT
clone_size: -
d_call: TRBD2
j_call: TRBJ2-3
v_call: TRBV3-1

cdr3_aa: CASTNLEIGQAKNTEAFF
cdr3_nt: TGTGCCAGCACCAACCTGGAGATAGGACAGGCCAAGAACACTGAAGCTTTCTTT
clone_size: -
d_call: TRBD1
j_call: TRBJ1-1
v_call: TRBV12-3/TRBV12-4

cdr3_aa: CASSLGTAGEQFF
cdr3_nt: TGTGCCAGCAGCCTTGGGACGGCTGGTGAGCAGTTCTTC
clone_size: many
d_call: -
j_call: TRBJ2-1
v_call: TRBV7-2

cdr3_aa: CASSRTSGTGDTQYF
cdr3_nt: TGTGCCAGCAGCCGGACTAGCGGGACGGGAGATACGCAGTATTTT
clone_size: -
d_call: TRBD2
j_call: TRBJ2-3
v_call: TRBV3-1

cdr3_aa: CASSLLRGIKNTGELFF
cdr3_nt: TGTGCCAGCAGTCTACTGAGAGGGATTAAGAACACCGGGGAGCTGTTTTTT
clone_size: -
d_call: -
j_call: TRBJ2-2
v_call: TRBV6-5

cdr3_aa: CSARKAGGPLEQYF
cdr3_nt: TGCAGTGCTAGAAAAGCGGGAGGGCCTCTCGAGCAGTACTTC
clone_size: -
d_call: TRBD2
j_call: TRBJ2-7
v_call: TRBV20-1

cdr3_aa: CASSFQATSGYTGELFF
cdr3_nt: TGTGCCAGCAGCTTTCAAGCCACTAGCGGTTACACCGGGGAGCTGTTTTTT
clone_size: few
d_call: TRBD2
j_call: TRBJ2-2
v_call: TRBV7-3

cdr3_aa: CASSLKGGPATYNEQFF
cdr3_nt: TGTGCCAGCAGCTTAAAAGGGGGCCCTGCTACCTACAATGAGCAGTTCTTC
clone_size: -
d_call: TRBD1
j_call: TRBJ2-1
v_call: TRBV7-2

cdr3_aa: CASSSWTFSYNEQFF
cdr3_nt: TGTGCCAGCAGCTCCTGGACTTTTTCCTACAATGAGCAGTTCTTC
clone_size: many
d_call: -
j_call: TRBJ2-1
v_call: TRBV7-2

cdr3_aa: CASSDPTGTGNTGELFF
cdr3_nt: TGTGCCAGCAGCGACCCAACCGGGACAGGCAACACCGGGGAGCTGTTTTTT
clone_size: few
d_call: TRBD1
j_call: TRBJ2-2
v_call: TRBV27